These 29 T cell receptor beta chains were sequenced from one sample in a study of human T cells and chemical hapten exposure (dated by TCRdb to the early 2020s). The time point tag for this specimen amounts to: patch test 1, 2 weeks after DPC sensitization. The treatment or condition label, as the study defines it: therapeutic diphenylcyclopropenone sensitization with weekly scalp DPC. Libraries were prepared through RACE. TCRdb lists the instrument as NextSeq 500. TCRdb redid the processing of the public reads, applying fastp at Q25 and MiXCR, and retained in-frame beta chains. Each entry merges the rows of one CDR3 protein and shows their most common DNA and genes. The sample table lists 300,000 to 350,000 distinct CDR3 sequences, approximately 6.9% of them with a count of one. The top ten hold more than 7% of the sample. The specimen was whole blood, collected in connection with sensitization to the hapten diphenylcyclopropenone (DPC). These receptors came from a woman between 18 and 30 years old with alopecia areata. Some clones in this sample may be carry-over from other donors' samples.

In this sample, this clonotype turned up a few times. J is TRBJ1-4 and V is TRBV2, with 8 nucleotides matching TRBD1. The length of the CDR3 is 16 residues. Germline CDR1 and CDR2: SNHLY and FYNNEI. The V gene end was trimmed by 6 bases and the J gene end by 2 bases; junction bases not matched to a gene: 8. The chain's CDR3 is CASRPYRTGTNEKLFF. Here the CDR3 DNA reads TGTGCCAGCAGACCATACCGGACAGGGACTAATGAAAAACTGTTTTTT.

The V and J genes are TRBV10-3 and TRBJ2-7, with D perhaps TRBD1 (6 bases). This CDR3 is 12 amino acids long. The V gene's germline CDR1 is ENHRY and CDR2 SYGVKD. V shed 6 bases and J shed 3 bases, with 9 bases lying between them. Here the CDR3 reads CAIRDSLYEQYF. CDR3 nucleotides: TGTGCCATCAGGGACAGTCTCTACGAGCAGTACTTC.

This clonotype has a handful of counts. The rearrangement links TRBV20-1 to TRBJ1-6, with D perhaps matching TRBD1 (6 bases). V gave up 8 bases and J gave up 6 bases, with 20 bases separating them. The CDR3 runs 15 residues. Germline-derived CDR1 and CDR2 are DFQATT and SNEGSKA (reference sequence). CDR3 sequence reads: CSRVRPGAFNSPLHF. CDR3 nucleotides: TGCAGTCGTGTACGACCAGGGGCCTTTAATTCACCCCTCCACTTT.

Many counts were recorded for this clonotype. V is TRBV3-1 and J is TRBJ2-7, with D uncertain. The CDR3 contains 14 residues. The germline V gene has CDR1 LGHDT and CDR2 YNNKEL (reference sequence). The V end was cut by 0 bases, the J end by 3 bases, with 9 bases between. CDR3 sequence reads: CASSQEGSHYEQYF. The CDR3 coding sequence is TGTGCCAGCAGCCAAGAAGGGTCCCACTACGAGCAGTACTTC.

Ten or more counts support this clonotype. The chain couples TRBV5-1 to TRBJ2-2; possibly TRBD1 for D (5 bases). Germline values: CDR1 SGHRS, CDR2 YFSETQ. V lost 0 bases to trimming and J lost 0 bases, with 18 bases between them. The CDR3 runs to 19 residues. The CDR3 is CASSLARVSVPSNTGELFF. CDR3 sequence (DNA): TGCGCCAGCAGCTTGGCCAGGGTTTCCGTACCCTCGAACACCGGGGAGCTGTTTTTT.

Notes on this clonotype: Relative to the germline gene, one junction end is altered; a read error may explain this. The chain combines TRBV29-1 with TRBJ2-4, with D possibly being TRBD1 (6 bases). This CDR3 spans 12 amino acids. Germline loops: CDR1 SQVTM, CDR2 ANQGSEA. CDR3 residues: CSVLNPGDIRYF. The CDR3 DNA reads as TGCAGCGTGCTCAACCCCGGGGACATTCGGTACTTC.

The rearrangement joins TRBV27 to TRBJ1-5; 10 positions agree with TRBD1. Germline V gene lookup returns CDR1 MNHEY and CDR2 SMNVEV (reference sequence). This CDR3 has 17 residues. J lost 3 bases, V lost 5 bases, and 10 bases had no gene match. The CDR3 here is CASSVLTGGFYNQPQHF. The CDR3 DNA reads as TGTGCCAGCAGTGTCCTGACAGGGGGCTTTTACAATCAGCCCCAGCATTTT.

The chain is built from TRBV5-6 and TRBJ1-2; 8 positions match TRBD1. The CDR3 spans 16 residues. The V and J ends lost 4 bases and 4 bases, in that order; junction bases with no gene match: 12. Per the germline V gene, CDR1 is SGHDT and CDR2 is YYEEEE. CDR3 residues: CASSPNQGAHVYGYTF. The CDR3 coding sequence is TGTGCCAGCAGCCCTAACCAGGGGGCGCACGTCTATGGCTACACCTTC.

This rearrangement joins TRBV7-8 to TRBJ2-7; 7 bases agree with TRBD1. The germline V gene has CDR1 SGHVS and CDR2 FQNEAQ. The CDR3 has 15 amino acids. The trim removed 5 bases at V and 3 bases at J, leaving 10 bases unmatched. CDR3 DNA: TGTGCCAGCAGCAGCGACAGGGTGCGTCTCTACGAGCAGTACTTC. This sequence encodes CASSSDRVRLYEQYF.

The chain combines TRBV6-5 with TRBJ1-1, with TRBD1 as a possible D gene (6 bases). The CDR3 is 13 residues long. Germline V gene lookup returns CDR1 MNHEY and CDR2 SVGAGI. Between the trimmed V and J ends, which lost 2 bases and 8 bases, there was a span of 12 bases. The CDR3 bases are TGTGCCAGCAGTTACGTCGGGGGCTCGGAAGCTTTCTTT. Amino acid sequence: CASSYVGGSEAFF.

In its sample, this clonotype was seen a few times. The rearrangement joins TRBV20-1 to TRBJ1-1; D remains unclear. Germline V gene sequence: CDR1 DFQATT, CDR2 SNEGSKA (reference sequence). V lost 8 bases, J lost 2 bases, and 6 bases lay in between. The CDR3 is 10 amino acids. This CDR3 reads CSTSNTEAFF. CDR3 DNA: TGCAGTACATCTAACACTGAAGCTTTCTTT.

This clonotype was seen ten or more times. This chain uses TRBV9 with TRBJ1-2, with TRBD1 matching over 8 bases. With V trimmed by 7 bases and J by 4 bases, 6 bases remained unmatched. Germline V gene data show CDR1 as SGDLS and CDR2 as YYNGEE. This CDR3 is 13 amino acids long. The DNA for the CDR3 is TGTGCCAGCCGGCCAGGGGGCGGCTATGGCTACACCTTC. Its translation is CASRPGGGYGYTF.

V gene TRBV6-4 combines with J gene TRBJ2-2; D perhaps matches TRBD2 (7 bases). Germline CDR1 reads MRHNA; CDR2 reads SNTAGT. CDR3 size: 15 residues. V was trimmed by 4 bases and J by 3 bases, leaving 12 bases between them. CDR3: CASSVGGPDTGELFF. The CDR3 DNA sequence: TGTGCCAGCAGTGTGGGGGGGCCGGACACCGGGGAGCTGTTTTTT.

The chain uses TRBV18 and TRBJ2-5, with D maybe TRBD2 (5 bases). Deletions cut 3 bases from V and 3 bases from J, with 14 bases between. The CDR3 contains 15 residues. Germline values: CDR1 KGHSH, CDR2 LQKENI. Written as DNA, the CDR3 is TGTGCCAGCTCACCGAATCCTTCGGGAAAAGAGACCCAGTACTTC. This gives the protein CASSPNPSGKETQYF.

In this sample, this clonotype turned up many times. The chain carries TRBV4-3 and TRBJ2-3; 11 positions agree with TRBD2. Trimming took 4 bases from V and 2 from J; bases not matched to a gene: 5. CDR1 LGHNA and CDR2 YSLEER come from the germline V gene. The CDR3 sequence is 16 residues long. In DNA form, the CDR3 reads TGCGCCAGCAGCCGGCGACTAGCGGGGTCCACAGATACGCAGTATTTT. Its translation: CASSRRLAGSTDTQYF.

The chain employs TRBV20-1 and TRBJ2-7; D uncertain. The germline V gene has CDR1 DFQATT and CDR2 SNEGSKA (reference sequence). This CDR3 comprises 14 residues. Trimming cost V 0 bases and J 0 bases, with 9 bases left between them. CDR3 protein: CSARDTKSSYEQYF. In nucleotides, the CDR3 is TGCAGTGCTAGAGATACGAAGAGCTCCTACGAGCAGTACTTC.

J is TRBJ1-2 and V is TRBV12-3 or TRBV12-4, with D unresolved. V was cut by 5 bases and J by 2 bases, with 15 bases left in between. This CDR3 comprises 15 residues. The CDR3: CASSRQVTLNYGYTF. The DNA of the CDR3 is TGTGCCAGCAGTAGGCAAGTGACGTTAAACTATGGCTACACCTTC.

This clonotype was observed a handful of times. V gene TRBV12-3 or TRBV12-4 combines with J gene TRBJ1-2; D gene unclear. The length of the CDR3 is 15 residues. V lost 4 bases and J 0 bases, leaving 12 bases between the germline ends. CDR3 bases: TGTGCCAGCAGTTCCAGGACTTCGACTAACTATGGCTACACCTTC. Translation: CASSSRTSTNYGYTF.

This clonotype was counted between two and nine times. The chain uses TRBV6-5 and TRBJ1-4, with 7 nucleotides matching TRBD1. This CDR3 spans 15 amino acids. J gave up 7 bases and V 6 bases, and 11 bases lay outside the gene matches. Germline V gene sequence: CDR1 MNHEY, CDR2 SVGAGI. The CDR3: CASRPRTGYPEKLFF. The CDR3 DNA sequence: TGTGCCAGCAGGCCAAGGACAGGCTATCCTGAAAAACTGTTTTTT.

The chain carries TRBV18 and TRBJ2-7; D remains unclear. This CDR3 is built from 17 residues. CDR1 and CDR2 (germline): KGHSH, LQKENI. With 0 bases removed from V and 4 bases from J, the gap between germline ends came to 19 bases. CDR3 coding DNA: TGTGCCAGCTCACCACCAGATCGTACCGGCGGAGAGTACGAGCAGTACTTC. This codes for CASSPPDRTGGEYEQYF.

This clonotype was counted a few times. This rearrangement joins TRBV6-5 to TRBJ2-3, with no clear D. V lost 5 bases and J lost 6, with 15 bases in between. This CDR3 has 14 amino acids. Per germline, CDR1 MNHEY and CDR2 SVGAGI. In nucleotides, the CDR3 is TGTGCCAGCAGTCCCTTTACGAAGGCGGATACGCAGTATTTT. Encoded protein: CASSPFTKADTQYF.

The chain has TRBV20-1 and TRBJ1-2; 10 bases match TRBD1. The CDR3 has 16 amino acids. The V gene's germline CDR1 is DFQATT and CDR2 SNEGSKA (reference sequence). The V and J ends lost 6 bases and 5 bases, in that order; junction bases with no gene match: 15. The CDR3 protein is CSAPRPDRGGPYGYTF. The CDR3 DNA sequence: TGCAGTGCACCTCGTCCGGACAGGGGGGGACCGTATGGCTACACCTTC.

This clonotype was recorded at least ten times. The chain joins TRBV6-6 to TRBJ2-5, with 7 bases lining up with TRBD2. Looked up from germline, CDR1 is MNHNY and CDR2 is SVGAGI (reference sequence). The J segment lost 5 bases and the V segment lost 5 bases, leaving 5 bases of the junction unmatched. The CDR3 covers 13 residues. CDR3 bases: TGTGCCAGCAGTCCTCCCGGGGGGGAGACCCAGTACTTC. As protein: CASSPPGGETQYF.

This clonotype was observed many times. The chain is built from TRBV6-2 or TRBV6-3 and TRBJ1-1, with unresolved D. V was shortened by 2 bases and J by 8 bases, with 12 bases between the two germline ends. The germline CDR1 and CDR2 sequences are MNHEY and SVGEGT. The CDR3 runs 13 residues. CDR3 protein: CASSYRSGGEAFF. CDR3 nucleotides: TGTGCCAGCAGTTACAGGTCCGGCGGGGAAGCTTTCTTT.

The V and J genes are TRBV20-1 and TRBJ2-2; no clear D gene. CDR1 DFQATT and CDR2 SNEGSKA come from the germline V gene (reference sequence). There are 13 residues in the CDR3. V lost 4 bases and J lost 7, with 13 bases in between. This CDR3 is CSATSQTVGELFF. The CDR3 DNA reads TGCAGTGCTACCTCGCAGACGGTCGGGGAGCTGTTTTTT.

The V call is TRBV6-5, the J call TRBJ1-5; 7 nucleotides agree with TRBD1. The germline V gene has CDR1 MNHEY and CDR2 SVGAGI. V shed 6 bases and J 7 bases; nucleotides not matched to a gene: 9. The CDR3 runs 14 residues. The CDR3 bases are TGTGCCAGCAGAATTAGACAGGGAGGACAGCCCCAGCATTTT. It encodes CASRIRQGGQPQHF.

There are a few counts of this clonotype. The chain combines TRBV6-5 with TRBJ1-2; D remains unclear. V was trimmed by 11 bases and J by 4 bases, leaving 20 bases between them. The CDR3 totals 14 residues. The germline V gene has CDR1 MNHEY and CDR2 SVGAGI. This CDR3 reads CAAARRNPSYGYTF. The CDR3 DNA sequence: TGTGCCGCCGCCCGGAGGAACCCTAGCTATGGCTACACCTTC.

The genes are TRBV7-2 and TRBJ1-1; D remains ambiguous. CDR3 length: 14 residues. Germline CDR1 is SGHTA and CDR2 is FQGNSA. Trimming left V 6 bases short and J 2 bases short, with 13 bases between. The CDR3: CASSPSTLNTEAFF. The CDR3 DNA is TGTGCCAGCAGTCCGTCAACTTTAAACACTGAAGCTTTCTTT.

This clonotype was recorded a few times. The chain employs TRBV10-3 and TRBJ2-4, with D hard to call. V lost 3 bases and J 0 bases, leaving 9 bases between the germline ends. This CDR3 region has 15 residues. Germline assignment: CDR1 ENHRY and CDR2 SYGVKD. In DNA, the CDR3 is TGTGCCATCAGTGACGGCATCCTAGCCAAAAACATTCAGTACTTC. Encoded protein: CAISDGILAKNIQYF.